One and the same sample provided the 5 T cell receptor beta chains below, sequenced in a study of shared clonotypes between healthy human individuals. The data were produced by immunoSEQ multiplex PCR, yet TCRdb's version contains in-frame clones alone and is incomplete. The sample lists about 450,000 clones, 79% occurring once. The sequencing input was PBMCs. The receptor source for this set is a middle-aged woman in good health. Some clones in this sample may be carry-over from other donors' samples.

The genes are TRBV10-3 and TRBJ1-5; D not certain. Trimming took off 6 bases at V and 5 bases at J, with 14 bases between the two ends. The length of the CDR3 is 14 residues. Germline V gene data show CDR1 as ENHRY and CDR2 as SYGVKD. CDR3 DNA: TGTGCCATCAGGGAAGCGGGCGGTTATCAGCCCCAGCATTTT. Protein: CAIREAGGYQPQHF.

J is TRBJ2-6 and V is TRBV5-1; 7 positions match TRBD1. Looked up from germline, CDR1 is SGHRS and CDR2 is YFSETQ. J gave up 0 bases and V 1 base, and 7 bases lay outside the gene matches. The CDR3 spans 18 residues. This CDR3 reads CASSLRRGPGSGANVLTF. The CDR3 DNA is TGCGCCAGCAGCTTGAGAAGGGGGCCAGGCTCTGGGGCCAACGTCCTGACTTTC.

The V gene is TRBV7-9, the J gene TRBJ2-7, with D tentatively TRBD2 (6 bases). Trimming took off 7 bases at V and 6 bases at J, with 16 bases between the two ends. The germline V gene has CDR1 SEHNR and CDR2 FQNEAQ (reference sequence). This CDR3 contains 13 residues. This chain's CDR3 is CASTQGTLREQYF. The CDR3 DNA follows: TGTGCCAGCACCCAAGGGACTCTTCGCGAGCAGTACTTC.

The V call is TRBV19, the J call TRBJ1-1; TRBD1 is a possible D gene (5 bases). The germline V gene encodes CDR1 LNHDA and CDR2 SQIVND (reference sequence). CDR3 length: 11 amino acids. V lost 7 bases and J 7 bases, leaving 10 bases between the germline ends. CDR3 in amino acids: CASNSGFEAFF. CDR3 bases: TGTGCCAGTAACTCAGGGTTTGAAGCTTTCTTT.

The J gene is TRBJ2-5, the V gene TRBV15; D might be TRBD1 (6 bases). Germline lookup yields CDR1 LNHNV and CDR2 YYDKDF (reference sequence). Trimming removed 1 base from V and 5 bases from J, with 11 bases in between. The CDR3 has 14 amino acids. The CDR3 nucleotides are TGTGCCACCAGCAGAGGAAGGGGGATGGAGACCCAGTACTTC. Its protein product is CATSRGRGMETQYF.